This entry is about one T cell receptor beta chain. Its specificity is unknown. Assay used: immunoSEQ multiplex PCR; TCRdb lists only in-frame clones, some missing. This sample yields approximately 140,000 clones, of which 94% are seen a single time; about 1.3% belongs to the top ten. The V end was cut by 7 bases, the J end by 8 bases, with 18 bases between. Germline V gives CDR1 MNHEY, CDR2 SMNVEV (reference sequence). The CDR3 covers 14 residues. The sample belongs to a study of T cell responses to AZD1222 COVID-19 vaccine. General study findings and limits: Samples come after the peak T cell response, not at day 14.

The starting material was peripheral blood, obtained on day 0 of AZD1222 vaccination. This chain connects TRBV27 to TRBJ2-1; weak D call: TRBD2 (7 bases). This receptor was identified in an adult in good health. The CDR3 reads CASKLAGALDEQFF. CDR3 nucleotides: TGTGCCAGCAAGTTGGCGGGGGCTTTAGATGAGCAGTTCTTC.